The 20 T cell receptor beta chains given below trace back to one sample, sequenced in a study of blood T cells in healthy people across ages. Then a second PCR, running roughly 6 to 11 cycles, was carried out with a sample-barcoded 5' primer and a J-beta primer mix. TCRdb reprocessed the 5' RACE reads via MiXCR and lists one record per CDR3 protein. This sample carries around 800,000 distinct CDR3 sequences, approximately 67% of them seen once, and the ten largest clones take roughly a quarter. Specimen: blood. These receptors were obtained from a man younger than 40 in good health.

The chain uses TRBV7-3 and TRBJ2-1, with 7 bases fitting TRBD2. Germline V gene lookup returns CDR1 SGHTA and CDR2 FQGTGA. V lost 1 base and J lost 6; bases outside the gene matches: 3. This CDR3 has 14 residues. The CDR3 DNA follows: TGTGCCAGCAGCTTAAGGCGGGGGACCAATGAGCAGTTCTTC. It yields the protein CASSLRRGTNEQFF.

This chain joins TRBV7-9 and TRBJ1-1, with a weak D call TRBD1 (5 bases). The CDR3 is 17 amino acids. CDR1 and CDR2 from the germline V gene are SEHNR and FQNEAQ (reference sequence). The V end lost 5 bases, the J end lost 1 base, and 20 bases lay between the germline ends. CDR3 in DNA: TGTGCCAGCAGCCCCGGGGCCGGGAAACCAAAGAACACTGAAGCTTTCTTT. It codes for CASSPGAGKPKNTEAFF.

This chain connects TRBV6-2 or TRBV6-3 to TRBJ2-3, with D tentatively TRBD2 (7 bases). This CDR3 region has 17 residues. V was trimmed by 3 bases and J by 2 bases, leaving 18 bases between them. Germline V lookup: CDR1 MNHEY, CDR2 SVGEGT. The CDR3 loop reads CASSYGQGGASTDTQYF. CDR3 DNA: TGTGCCAGCAGTTATGGACAAGGGGGGGCCTCCACAGATACGCAGTATTTT.

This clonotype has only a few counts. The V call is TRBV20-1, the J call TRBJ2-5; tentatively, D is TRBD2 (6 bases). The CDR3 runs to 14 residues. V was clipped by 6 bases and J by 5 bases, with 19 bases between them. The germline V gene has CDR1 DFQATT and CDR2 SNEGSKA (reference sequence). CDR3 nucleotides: TGCAGTGCCCCCGGGACTCAGTTTGAGGAGACCCAGTACTTC. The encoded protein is CSAPGTQFEETQYF.

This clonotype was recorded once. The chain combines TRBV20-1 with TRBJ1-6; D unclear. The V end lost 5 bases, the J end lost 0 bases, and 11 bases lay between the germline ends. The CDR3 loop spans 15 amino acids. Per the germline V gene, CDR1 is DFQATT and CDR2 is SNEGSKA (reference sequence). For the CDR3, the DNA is TGCAGTGCTCCTCTGGAGAGCTCCTATAATTCACCCCTCCACTTT. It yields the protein CSAPLESSYNSPLHF.

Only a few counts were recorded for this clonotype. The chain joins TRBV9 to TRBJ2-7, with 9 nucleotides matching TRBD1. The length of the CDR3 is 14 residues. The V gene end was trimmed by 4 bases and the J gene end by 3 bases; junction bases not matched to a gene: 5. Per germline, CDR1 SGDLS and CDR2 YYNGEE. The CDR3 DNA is TGTGCCAGCAGCCCCCCGACAGGGGGCTACGAGCAGTACTTC. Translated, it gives CASSPPTGGYEQYF.

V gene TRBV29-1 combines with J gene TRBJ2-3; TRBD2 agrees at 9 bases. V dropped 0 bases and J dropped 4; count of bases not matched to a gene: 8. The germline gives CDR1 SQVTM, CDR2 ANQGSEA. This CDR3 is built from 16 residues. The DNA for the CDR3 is TGCAGCGTTGAAGATCCCGGGACTAGCAGCCCAGATACGCAGTATTTT. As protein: CSVEDPGTSSPDTQYF.

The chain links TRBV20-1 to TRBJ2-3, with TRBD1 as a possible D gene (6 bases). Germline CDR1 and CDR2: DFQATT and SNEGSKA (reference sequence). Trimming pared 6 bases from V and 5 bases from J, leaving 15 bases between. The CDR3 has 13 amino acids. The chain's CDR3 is CSAPDRFGDTQYF. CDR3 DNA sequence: TGCAGTGCCCCAGACAGGTTTGGAGATACGCAGTATTTT.

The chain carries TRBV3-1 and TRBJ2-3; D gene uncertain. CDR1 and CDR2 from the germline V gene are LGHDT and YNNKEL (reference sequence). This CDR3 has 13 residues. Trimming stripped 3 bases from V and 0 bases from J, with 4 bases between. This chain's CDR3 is CASSHLSTDTQYF. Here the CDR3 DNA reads TGTGCCAGCAGCCATCTTAGCACAGATACGCAGTATTTT.

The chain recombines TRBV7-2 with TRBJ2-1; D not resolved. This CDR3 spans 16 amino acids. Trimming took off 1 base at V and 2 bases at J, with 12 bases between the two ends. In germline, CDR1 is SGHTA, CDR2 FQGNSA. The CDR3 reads CASSLEVGFPYNEQFF. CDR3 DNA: TGTGCCAGCAGCTTAGAAGTAGGGTTTCCCTACAATGAGCAGTTCTTC.

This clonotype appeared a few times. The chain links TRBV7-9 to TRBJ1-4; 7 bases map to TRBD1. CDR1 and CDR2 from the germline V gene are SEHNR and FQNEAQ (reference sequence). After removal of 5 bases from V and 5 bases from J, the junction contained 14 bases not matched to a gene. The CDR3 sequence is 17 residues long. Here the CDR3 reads CASSRNVGGAGNEKLFF. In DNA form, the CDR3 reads TGTGCCAGCAGCCGCAATGTAGGGGGCGCAGGGAATGAAAAACTGTTTTTT.

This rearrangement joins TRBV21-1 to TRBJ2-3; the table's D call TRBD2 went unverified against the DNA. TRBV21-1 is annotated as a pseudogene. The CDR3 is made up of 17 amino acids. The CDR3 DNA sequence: TGTGCCAGCAGCATCTTCCCGGGACTACAACAAACGGATACGCAGTATTTT. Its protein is CASSIFPGLQQTDTQYF.

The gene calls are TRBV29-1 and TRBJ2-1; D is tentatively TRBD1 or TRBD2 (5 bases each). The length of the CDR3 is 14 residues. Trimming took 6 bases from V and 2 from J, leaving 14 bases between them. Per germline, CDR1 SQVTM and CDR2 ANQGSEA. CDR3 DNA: TGCAGCGTCCCGAGGGGCAGCCCCTACAATGAGCAGTTCTTC. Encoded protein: CSVPRGSPYNEQFF.

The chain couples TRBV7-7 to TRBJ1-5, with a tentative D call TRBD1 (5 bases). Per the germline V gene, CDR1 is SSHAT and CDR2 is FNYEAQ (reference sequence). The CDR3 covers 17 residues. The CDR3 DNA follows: TGTGCTAGCCAGCTTGGGGGGGGAAGAATTAGCAATCAGCCCCAGCATTTT. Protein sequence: CASQLGGGRISNQPQHF.

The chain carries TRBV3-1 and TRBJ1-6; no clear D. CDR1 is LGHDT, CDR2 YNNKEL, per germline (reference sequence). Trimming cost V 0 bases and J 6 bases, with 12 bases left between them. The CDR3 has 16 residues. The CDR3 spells CASSQDPGEGNSPLHF. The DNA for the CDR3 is TGTGCCAGCAGCCAAGATCCGGGAGAGGGTAATTCACCCCTCCACTTT.

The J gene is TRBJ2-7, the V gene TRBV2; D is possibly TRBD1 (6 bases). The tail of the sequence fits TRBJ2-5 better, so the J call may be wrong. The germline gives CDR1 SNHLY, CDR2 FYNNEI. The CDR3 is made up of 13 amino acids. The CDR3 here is CASRTTGLETQYF. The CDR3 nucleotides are TGTGCCAGCAGGACAACAGGGCTCGAGACCCAGTACTTC.

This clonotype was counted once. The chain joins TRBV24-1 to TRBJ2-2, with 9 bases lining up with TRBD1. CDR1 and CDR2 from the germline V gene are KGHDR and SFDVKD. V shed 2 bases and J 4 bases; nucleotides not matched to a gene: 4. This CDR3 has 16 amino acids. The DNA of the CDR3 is TGTGCCACCAGTGATTGGACGGGACAGGGCACCGGGGAGCTGTTTTTT. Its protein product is CATSDWTGQGTGELFF.

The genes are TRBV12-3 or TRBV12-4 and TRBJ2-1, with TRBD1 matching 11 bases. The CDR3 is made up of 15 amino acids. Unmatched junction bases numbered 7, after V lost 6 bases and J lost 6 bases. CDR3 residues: CASSPGQGARNEQFF. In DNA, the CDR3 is TGTGCCAGCAGCCCTGGACAGGGGGCACGCAATGAGCAGTTCTTC.

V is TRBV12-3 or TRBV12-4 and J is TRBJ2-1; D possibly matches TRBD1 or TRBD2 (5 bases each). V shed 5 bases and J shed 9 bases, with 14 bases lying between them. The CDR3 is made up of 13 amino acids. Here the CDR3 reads CASSILLRGEQFF. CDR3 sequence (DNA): TGTGCCAGCAGTATCCTTCTGAGGGGTGAGCAGTTCTTC.

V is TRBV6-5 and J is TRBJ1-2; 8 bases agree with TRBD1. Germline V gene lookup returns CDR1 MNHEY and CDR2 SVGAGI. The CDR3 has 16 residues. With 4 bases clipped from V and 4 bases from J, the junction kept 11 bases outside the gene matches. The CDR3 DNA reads TGTGCCAGCAGTTGGGTTCTGGACAGGGACTTCTATGGCTACACCTTC. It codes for CASSWVLDRDFYGYTF.